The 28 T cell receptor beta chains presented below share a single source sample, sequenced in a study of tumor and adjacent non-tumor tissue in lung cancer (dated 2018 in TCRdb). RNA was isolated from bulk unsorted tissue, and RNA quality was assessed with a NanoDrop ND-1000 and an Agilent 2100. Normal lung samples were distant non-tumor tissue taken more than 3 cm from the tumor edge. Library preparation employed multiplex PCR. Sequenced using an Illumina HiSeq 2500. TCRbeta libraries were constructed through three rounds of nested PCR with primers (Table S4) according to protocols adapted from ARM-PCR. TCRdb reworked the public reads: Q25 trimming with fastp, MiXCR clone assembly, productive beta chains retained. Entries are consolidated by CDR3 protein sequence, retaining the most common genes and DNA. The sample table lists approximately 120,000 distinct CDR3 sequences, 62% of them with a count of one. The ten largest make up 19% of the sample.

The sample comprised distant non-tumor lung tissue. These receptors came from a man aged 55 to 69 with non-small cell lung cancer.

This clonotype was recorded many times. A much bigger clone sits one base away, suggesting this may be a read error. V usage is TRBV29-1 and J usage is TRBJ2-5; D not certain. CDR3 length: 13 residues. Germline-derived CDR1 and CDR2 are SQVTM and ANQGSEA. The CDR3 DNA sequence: TGCAGCGTTGAAGTAGCAGTAGGAGAGGCCCAGTACTTC. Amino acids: CSVEVAVGEAQYF.

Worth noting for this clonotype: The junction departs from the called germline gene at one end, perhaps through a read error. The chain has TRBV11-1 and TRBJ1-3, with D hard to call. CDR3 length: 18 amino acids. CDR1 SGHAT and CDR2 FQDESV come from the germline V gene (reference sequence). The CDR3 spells CASTLSGRLLHSGNTIYF. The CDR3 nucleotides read TGTGCCAGCACCTTATCTGGCAGACTCCTTCACTCTGGAAACACCATATATTTT.

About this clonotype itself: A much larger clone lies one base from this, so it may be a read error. CDR3 nucleotides: TGCGCCAGCAGCGAGGGACTAGTCCAACAGACCCAGTACTTC. Translation: CASSEGLVQQTQYF. The chain couples TRBV5-1 to TRBJ2-5, with 8 bases fitting TRBD2. Germline CDR1 reads SGHRS; CDR2 reads YFSETQ. The CDR3 extends over 14 amino acids.

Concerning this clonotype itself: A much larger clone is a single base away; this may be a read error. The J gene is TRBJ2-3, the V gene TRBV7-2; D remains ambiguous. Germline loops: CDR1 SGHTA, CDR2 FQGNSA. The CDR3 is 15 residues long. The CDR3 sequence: CASSLSATKTYTKYF. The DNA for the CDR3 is TGTGCCAGCAGCTTATCAGCAACCAAAACATATACGAAGTATTTT.

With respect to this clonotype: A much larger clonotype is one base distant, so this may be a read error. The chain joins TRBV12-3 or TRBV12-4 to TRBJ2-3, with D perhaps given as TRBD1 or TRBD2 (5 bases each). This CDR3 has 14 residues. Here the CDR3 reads CGSSFRDRTDTQYF. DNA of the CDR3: TGTGGCAGCAGTTTTAGGGACCGCACAGATACGCAGTATTTT.

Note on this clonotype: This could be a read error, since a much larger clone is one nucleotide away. The CDR3 DNA follows: TGTGCCAGCGCATCACAGAAGAACAGTGAAGCTTTCTTT. Amino acids: CASASQKNSEAFF. This sequence joins TRBV6-2 or TRBV6-3 and TRBJ1-1; no clear D. Germline V gene sequence: CDR1 MNHEY, CDR2 SVGEGT. The CDR3 loop spans 13 amino acids.

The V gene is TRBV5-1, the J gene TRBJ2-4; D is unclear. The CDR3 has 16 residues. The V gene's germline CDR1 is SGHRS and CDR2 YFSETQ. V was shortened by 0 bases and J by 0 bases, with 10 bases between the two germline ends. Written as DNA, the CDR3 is TGCGCCAGCAGCTTGGTCGTAGGGATAGCCAAAAACATTCAGTACTTC. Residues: CASSLVVGIAKNIQYF. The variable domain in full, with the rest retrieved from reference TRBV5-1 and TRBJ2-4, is KAGVTQTPRYLIKTRGQQVTLSCSPISGHRSVSWYQQTPGQGLQFLFEYFSETQRNKGNFPGRFSGRQFSNSRSEMNVSTLELGDSALYLCASSLVVGIAKNIQYFGAGTRLSVL.

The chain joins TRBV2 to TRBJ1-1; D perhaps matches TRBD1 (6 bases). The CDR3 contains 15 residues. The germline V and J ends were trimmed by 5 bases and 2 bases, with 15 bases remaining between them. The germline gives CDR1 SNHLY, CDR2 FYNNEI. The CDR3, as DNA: TGTGCCAGCAGTTATGTGACAGGAGCTAACACTGAAGCTTTCTTT. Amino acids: CASSYVTGANTEAFF.

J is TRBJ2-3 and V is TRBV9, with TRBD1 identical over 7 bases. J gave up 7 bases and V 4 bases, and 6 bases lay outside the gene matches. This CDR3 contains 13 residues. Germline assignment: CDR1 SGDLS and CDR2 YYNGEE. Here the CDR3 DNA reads TGTGCCAGCAGCAAGACAGGGCCCCATACGCAGTATTTT. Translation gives CASSKTGPHTQYF.

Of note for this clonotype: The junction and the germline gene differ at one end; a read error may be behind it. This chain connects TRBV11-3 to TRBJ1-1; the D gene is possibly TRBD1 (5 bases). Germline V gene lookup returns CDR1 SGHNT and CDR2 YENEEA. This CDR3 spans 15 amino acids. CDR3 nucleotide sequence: TGCGCCAGCAGCTTAGAAGGGACGGTGAACACTGGAGCTTACTTT. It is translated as CASSLEGTVNTGAYF.

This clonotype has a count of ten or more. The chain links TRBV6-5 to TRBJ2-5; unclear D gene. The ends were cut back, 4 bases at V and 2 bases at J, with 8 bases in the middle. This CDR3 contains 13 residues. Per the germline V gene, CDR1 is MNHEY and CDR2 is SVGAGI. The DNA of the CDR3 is TGTGCCAGCAGTTCCGGTTTTCAAGAGACCCAGTACTTC. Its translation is CASSSGFQETQYF.

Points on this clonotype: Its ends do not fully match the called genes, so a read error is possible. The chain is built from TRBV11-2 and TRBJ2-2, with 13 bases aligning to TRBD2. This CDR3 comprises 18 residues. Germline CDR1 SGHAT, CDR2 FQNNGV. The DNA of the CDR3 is TGTGGCAGCAGCTCAGGACTAGCGGGAGCGACGAACACCGGGGAACTGTTTTTT. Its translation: CGSSSGLAGATNTGELFF.

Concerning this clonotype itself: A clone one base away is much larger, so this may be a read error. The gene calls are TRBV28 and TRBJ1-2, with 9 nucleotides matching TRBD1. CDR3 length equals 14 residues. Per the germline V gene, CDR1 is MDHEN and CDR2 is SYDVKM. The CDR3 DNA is TGTGTCAGCAGTTTACTGGACAGGGGACTTGGCTACACCTTC. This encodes CVSSLLDRGLGYTF.

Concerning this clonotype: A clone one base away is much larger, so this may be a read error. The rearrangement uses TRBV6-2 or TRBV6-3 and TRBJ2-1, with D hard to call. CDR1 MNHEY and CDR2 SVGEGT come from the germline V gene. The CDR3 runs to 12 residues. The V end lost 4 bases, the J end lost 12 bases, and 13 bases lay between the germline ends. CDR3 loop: CASSFTNDGQFF. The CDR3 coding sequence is TGTGCCAGCAGTTTTACTAACGATGGGCAGTTCTTC.

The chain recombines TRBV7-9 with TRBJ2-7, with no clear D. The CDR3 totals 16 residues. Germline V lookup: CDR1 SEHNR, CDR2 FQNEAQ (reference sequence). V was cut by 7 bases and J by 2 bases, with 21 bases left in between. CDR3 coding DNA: TGTGCCAGCATCCCATCCTGGCAGGAAAGTACCTACGAGCAGTACTTC. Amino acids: CASIPSWQESTYEQYF.

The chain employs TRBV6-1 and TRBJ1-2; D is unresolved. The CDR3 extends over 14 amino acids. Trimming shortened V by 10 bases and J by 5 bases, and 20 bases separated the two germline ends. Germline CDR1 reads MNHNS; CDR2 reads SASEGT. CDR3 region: CANTGGTRIYGYTF. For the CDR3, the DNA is TGTGCCAACACTGGAGGTACAAGAATTTATGGCTACACCTTC.

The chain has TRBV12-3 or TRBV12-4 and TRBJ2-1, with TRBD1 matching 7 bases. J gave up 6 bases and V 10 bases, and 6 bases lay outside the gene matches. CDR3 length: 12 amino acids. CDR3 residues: CATSRDSNEQFF. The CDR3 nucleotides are TGTGCCACCAGCAGGGACAGCAATGAGCAGTTCTTC.

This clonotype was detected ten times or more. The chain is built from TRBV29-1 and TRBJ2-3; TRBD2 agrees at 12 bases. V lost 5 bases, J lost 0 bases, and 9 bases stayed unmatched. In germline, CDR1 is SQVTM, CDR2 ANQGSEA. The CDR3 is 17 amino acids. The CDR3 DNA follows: TGCAGCGTTTCCGGACTAGCGGGGAGAGCTAGCACAGATACGCAGTATTTT. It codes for CSVSGLAGRASTDTQYF.

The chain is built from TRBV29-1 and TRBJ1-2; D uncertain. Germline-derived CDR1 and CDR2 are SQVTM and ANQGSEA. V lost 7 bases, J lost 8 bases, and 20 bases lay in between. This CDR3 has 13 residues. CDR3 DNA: TGCAGCGCCTCGCCCCAGGAGAAGTACGGCTACACCTTC. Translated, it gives CSASPQEKYGYTF.

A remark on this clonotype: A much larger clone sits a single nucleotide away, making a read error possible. CDR3 coding DNA: TGTGCCAGCATCTTCCCCGGGACAGGGGTGACAAATGAGCAGTTCTTC. It yields the protein CASIFPGTGVTNEQFF. J is TRBJ2-1 and V is TRBV5-6; 10 positions match TRBD1. J gave up 7 bases and V 6 bases, and 13 bases lay outside the gene matches. Germline CDR1 reads SGHDT; CDR2 reads YYEEEE. The CDR3 has 16 amino acids. Complete variable domain (other parts from reference TRBV5-6 and TRBJ2-1): DAGVTQSPTHLIKTRGQQVTLRCSPKSGHDTVSWYQQALGQGPQFIFQYYEEEERQRGNFPDRFSGHQFPNYSSELNVNALLLGDSALYLCASIFPGTGVTNEQFFGPGTRLTVL.

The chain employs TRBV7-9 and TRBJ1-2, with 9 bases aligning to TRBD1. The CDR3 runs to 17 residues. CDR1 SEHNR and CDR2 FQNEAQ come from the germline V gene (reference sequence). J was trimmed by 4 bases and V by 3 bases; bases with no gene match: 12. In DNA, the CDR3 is TGTGCCAGCAGCTTTAACCCGGGGACAGGGCCTTCCTATGGCTACACCTTC. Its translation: CASSFNPGTGPSYGYTF.

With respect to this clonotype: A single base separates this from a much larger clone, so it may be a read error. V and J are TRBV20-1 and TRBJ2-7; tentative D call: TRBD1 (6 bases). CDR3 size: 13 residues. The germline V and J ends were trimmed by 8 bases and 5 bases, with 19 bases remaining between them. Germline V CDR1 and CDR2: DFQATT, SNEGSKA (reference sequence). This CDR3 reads CSPGKGQFHEQYF. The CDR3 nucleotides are TGCAGTCCTGGAAAAGGACAGTTCCACGAGCAGTACTTC.

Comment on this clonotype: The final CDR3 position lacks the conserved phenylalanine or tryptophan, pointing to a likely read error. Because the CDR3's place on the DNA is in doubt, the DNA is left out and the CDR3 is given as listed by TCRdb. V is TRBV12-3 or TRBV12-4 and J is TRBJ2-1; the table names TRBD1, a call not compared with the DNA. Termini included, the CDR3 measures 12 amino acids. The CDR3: CASRPGTGAMFL.

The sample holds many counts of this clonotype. The CDR3 bases are TGTGCCAGCAGTCCAACAGGGGGCTTCACTGAAGCTTTCTTT. As protein: CASSPTGGFTEAFF. This sequence joins TRBV12-3 or TRBV12-4 and TRBJ1-1; 9 bases match TRBD1. The CDR3 has 14 residues. Trimming removed 5 bases from V and 4 bases from J; junction bases left unmatched: 5.

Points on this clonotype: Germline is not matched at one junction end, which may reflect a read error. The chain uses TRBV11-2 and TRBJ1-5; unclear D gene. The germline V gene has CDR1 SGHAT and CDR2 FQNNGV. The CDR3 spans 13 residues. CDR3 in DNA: TGTGCCAGCAGCATAAACGGTGATCAGCCCCGGCATTTT. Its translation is CASSINGDQPRHF. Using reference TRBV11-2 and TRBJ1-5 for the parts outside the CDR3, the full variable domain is EAGVAQSPRYKIIEKRQSVAFWCNPISGHATLYWYQQILGQGPKLLIQFQNNGVVDDSQLPKDRFSAERLKGVDSTLKIQPAKLEDSAVYLCASSINGDQPRHFGDGTRLSIL.

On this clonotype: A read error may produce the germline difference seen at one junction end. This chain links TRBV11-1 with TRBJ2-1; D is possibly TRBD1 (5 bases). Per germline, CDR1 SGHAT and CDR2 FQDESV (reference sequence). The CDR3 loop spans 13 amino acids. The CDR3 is CASSLVGLHEQFF. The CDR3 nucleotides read TGTGCCAGCAGCTTAGTGGGGCTTCATGAGCAATTCTTC.

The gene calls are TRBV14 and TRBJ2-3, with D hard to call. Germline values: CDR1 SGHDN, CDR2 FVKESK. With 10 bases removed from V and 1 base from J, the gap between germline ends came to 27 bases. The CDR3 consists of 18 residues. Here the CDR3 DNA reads TGTGCCACCAACCAAATAGCCACCTTACCGGCGGGCACAGATACGCAGTATTTT. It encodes CATNQIATLPAGTDTQYF. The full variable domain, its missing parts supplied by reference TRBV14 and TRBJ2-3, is EAGVTQFPSHSVIEKGQTVTLRCDPISGHDNLYWYRRVMGKEIKFLLHFVKESKQDESGMPNNRFLAERTGGTYSTLKVQPAELEDSGVYFCATNQIATLPAGTDTQYFGPGTRLTVL.

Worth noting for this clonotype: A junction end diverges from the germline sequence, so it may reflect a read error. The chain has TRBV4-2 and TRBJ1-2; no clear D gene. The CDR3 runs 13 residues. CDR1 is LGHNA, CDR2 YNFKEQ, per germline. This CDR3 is CVSSQVSGAGYTF. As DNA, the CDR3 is TGTGTCAGCAGCCAAGTGTCAGGAGCTGGCTACACCTTC.